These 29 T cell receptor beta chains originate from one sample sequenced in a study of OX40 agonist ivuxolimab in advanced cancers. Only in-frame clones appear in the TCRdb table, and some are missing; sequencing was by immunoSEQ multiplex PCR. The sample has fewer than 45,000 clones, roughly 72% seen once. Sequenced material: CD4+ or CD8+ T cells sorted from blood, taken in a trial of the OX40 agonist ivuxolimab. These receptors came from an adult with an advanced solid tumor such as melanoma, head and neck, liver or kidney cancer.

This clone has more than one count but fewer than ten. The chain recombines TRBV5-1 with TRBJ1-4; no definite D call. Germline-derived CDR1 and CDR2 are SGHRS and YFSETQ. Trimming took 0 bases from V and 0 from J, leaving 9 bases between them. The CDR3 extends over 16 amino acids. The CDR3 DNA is TGCGCCAGCAGCTTGGGATCGGCAGCAACTAATGAAAAACTGTTTTTT. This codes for CASSLGSAATNEKLFF.

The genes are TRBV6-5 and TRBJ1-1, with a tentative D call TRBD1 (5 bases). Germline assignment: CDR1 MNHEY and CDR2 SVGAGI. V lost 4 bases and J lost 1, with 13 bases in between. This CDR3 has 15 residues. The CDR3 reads CASSFTGLRNTEAFF. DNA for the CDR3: TGTGCCAGCAGTTTCACGGGGCTGAGGAACACTGAAGCTTTCTTT.

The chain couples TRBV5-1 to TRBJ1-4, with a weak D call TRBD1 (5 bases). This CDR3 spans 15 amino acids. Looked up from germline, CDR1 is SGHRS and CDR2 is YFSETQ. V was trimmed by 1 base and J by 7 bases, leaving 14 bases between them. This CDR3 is CASSLLGQFGEKLFF. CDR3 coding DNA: TGCGCCAGCAGCTTGCTCGGACAATTCGGTGAAAAACTGTTTTTT.

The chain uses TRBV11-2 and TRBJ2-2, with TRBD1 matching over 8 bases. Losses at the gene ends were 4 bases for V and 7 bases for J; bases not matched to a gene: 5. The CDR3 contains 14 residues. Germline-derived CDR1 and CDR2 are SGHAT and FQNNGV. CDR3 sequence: CASSSRGQGGELFF. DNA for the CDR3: TGTGCCAGCAGCTCCAGGGGGCAGGGCGGGGAGCTGTTTTTT.

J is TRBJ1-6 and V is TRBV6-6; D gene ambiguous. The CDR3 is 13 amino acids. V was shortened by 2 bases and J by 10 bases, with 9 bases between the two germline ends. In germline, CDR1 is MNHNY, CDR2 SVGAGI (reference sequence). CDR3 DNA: TGTGCCAGCAGTTACAGGGAGGGCTCACCCCTCCACTTT. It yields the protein CASSYREGSPLHF.

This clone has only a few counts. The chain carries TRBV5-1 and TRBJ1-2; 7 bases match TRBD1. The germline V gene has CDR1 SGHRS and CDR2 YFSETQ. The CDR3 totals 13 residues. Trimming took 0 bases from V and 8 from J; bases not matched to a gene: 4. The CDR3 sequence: CASSLEGASGYTF. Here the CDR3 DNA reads TGCGCCAGCAGCTTGGAGGGGGCTAGCGGCTACACCTTC.

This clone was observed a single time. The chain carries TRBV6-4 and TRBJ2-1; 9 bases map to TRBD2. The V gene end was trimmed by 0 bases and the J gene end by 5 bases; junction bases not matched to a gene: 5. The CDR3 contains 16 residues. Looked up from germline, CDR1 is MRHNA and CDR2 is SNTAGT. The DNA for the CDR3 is TGTGCCAGCAGTGACTCTGGCGGGGGGGCCCACAATGAGCAGTTCTTC. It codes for CASSDSGGGAHNEQFF.

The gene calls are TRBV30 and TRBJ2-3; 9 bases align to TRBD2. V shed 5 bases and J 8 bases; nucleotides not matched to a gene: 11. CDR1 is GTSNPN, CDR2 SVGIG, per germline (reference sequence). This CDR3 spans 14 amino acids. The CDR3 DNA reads TGTGCCTGGGACCTGGCGGGGGGGCTGGGTACGCAGTATTTT. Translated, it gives CAWDLAGGLGTQYF.

CDR3 protein: CASSSNRVIMNTEAFF. CDR3 DNA sequence: TGTGCCAGCAGCTCCAACAGGGTCATAATGAACACTGAAGCTTTCTTT. The chain has TRBV28 and TRBJ1-1, with a weak D call TRBD1 (6 bases). V lost 6 bases, J lost 0 bases, and 17 bases lay in between. Germline CDR1 and CDR2: MDHEN and SYDVKM. The CDR3 has 16 residues.

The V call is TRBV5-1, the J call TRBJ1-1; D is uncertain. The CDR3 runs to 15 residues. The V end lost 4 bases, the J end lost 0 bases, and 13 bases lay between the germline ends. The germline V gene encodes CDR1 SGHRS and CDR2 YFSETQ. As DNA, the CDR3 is TGCGCCAGCAGCGGAGCCGGACGCATGAACACTGAAGCTTTCTTT. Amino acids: CASSGAGRMNTEAFF. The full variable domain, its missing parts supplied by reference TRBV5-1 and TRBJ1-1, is KAGVTQTPRYLIKTRGQQVTLSCSPISGHRSVSWYQQTPGQGLQFLFEYFSETQRNKGNFPGRFSGRQFSNSRSEMNVSTLELGDSALYLCASSGAGRMNTEAFFGQGTRLTVV.

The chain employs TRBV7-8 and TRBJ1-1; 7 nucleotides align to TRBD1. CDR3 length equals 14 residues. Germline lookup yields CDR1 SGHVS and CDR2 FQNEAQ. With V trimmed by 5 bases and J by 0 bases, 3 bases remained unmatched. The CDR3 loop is CASSPDRVNTEAFF. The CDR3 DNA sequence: TGTGCCAGCAGCCCTGACAGGGTGAACACTGAAGCTTTCTTT.

This chain's CDR3 is CASSLEGMGNSPLHF. The CDR3 DNA is TGTGCCAGCAGCTTAGAGGGGATGGGGAATTCACCCCTCCACTTT. The chain couples TRBV7-3 to TRBJ1-6; D might be TRBD1 (5 bases). V lost 2 bases to trimming and J lost 7 bases, with 12 bases between them. This CDR3 region has 15 residues. Looked up from germline, CDR1 is SGHTA and CDR2 is FQGTGA.

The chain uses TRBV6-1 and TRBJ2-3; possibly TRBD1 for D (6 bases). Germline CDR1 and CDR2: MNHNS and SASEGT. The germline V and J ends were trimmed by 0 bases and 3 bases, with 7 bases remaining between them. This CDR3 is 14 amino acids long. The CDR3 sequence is CASSEAGATDTQYF. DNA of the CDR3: TGTGCCAGCAGTGAAGCGGGGGCAACAGATACGCAGTATTTT.

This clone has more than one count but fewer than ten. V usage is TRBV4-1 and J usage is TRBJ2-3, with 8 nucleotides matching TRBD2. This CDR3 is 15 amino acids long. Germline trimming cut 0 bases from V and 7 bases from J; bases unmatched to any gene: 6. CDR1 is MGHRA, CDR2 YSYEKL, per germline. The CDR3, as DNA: TGCGCCAGCAGCCAAGAGATAGCGGGGTTCAATACGCAGTATTTT. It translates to CASSQEIAGFNTQYF.

As DNA, the CDR3 is TGTGCCAGCAGTTTAAGGGGCGAGAACTATGGCTACACCTTC. It encodes CASSLRGENYGYTF. The genes are TRBV27 and TRBJ1-2; tentative D call: TRBD1 (5 bases). Per the germline V gene, CDR1 is MNHEY and CDR2 is SMNVEV (reference sequence). The V end was cut by 2 bases, the J end by 2 bases, with 9 bases between. The CDR3 loop spans 14 amino acids.

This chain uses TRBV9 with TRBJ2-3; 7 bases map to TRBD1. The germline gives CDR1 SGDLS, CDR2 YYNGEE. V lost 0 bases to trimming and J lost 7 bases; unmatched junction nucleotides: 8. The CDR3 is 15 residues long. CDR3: CASSVDLDRRHTQYF. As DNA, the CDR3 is TGTGCCAGCAGCGTAGACCTGGACAGGAGGCATACGCAGTATTTT.

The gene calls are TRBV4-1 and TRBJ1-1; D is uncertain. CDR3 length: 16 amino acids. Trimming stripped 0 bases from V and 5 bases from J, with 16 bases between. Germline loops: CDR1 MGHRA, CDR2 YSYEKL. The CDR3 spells CASSQESWIGGTEAFF. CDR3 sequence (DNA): TGCGCCAGCAGCCAAGAGTCGTGGATTGGTGGGACTGAAGCTTTCTTT.

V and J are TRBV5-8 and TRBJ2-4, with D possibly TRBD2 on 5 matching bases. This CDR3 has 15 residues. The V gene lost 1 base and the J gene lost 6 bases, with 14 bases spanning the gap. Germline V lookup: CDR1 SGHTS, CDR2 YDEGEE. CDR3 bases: TGTGCCAGCAGCTTGTCCTCCGGGCTAGCAAACATTCAGTACTTC. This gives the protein CASSLSSGLANIQYF.

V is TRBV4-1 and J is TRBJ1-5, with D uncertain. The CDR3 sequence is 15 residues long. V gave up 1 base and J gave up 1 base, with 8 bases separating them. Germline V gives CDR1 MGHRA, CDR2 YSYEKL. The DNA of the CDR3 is TGCGCCAGCAGCCAAGCGGATACAAGCAATCAGCCCCAGCATTTT. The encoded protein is CASSQADTSNQPQHF.

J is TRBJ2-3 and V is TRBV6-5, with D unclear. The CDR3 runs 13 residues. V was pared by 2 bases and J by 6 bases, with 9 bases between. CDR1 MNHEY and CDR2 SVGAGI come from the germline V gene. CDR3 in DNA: TGTGCCAGCAGTTACAACCCTAGGGATACGCAGTATTTT. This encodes CASSYNPRDTQYF.

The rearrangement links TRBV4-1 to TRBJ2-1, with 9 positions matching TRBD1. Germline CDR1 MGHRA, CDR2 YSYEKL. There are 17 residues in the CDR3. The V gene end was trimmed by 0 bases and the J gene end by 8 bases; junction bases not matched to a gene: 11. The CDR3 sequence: CASSQEQTGGLRYEQFF. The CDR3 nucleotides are TGCGCCAGCAGCCAAGAGCAGACAGGGGGGCTTAGGTATGAGCAGTTCTTC.

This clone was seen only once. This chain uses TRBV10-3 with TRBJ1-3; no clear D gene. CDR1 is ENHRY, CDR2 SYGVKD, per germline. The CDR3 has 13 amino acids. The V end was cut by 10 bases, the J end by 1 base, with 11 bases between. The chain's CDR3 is CATSTVSGNTIYF. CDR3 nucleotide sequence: TGTGCCACCTCTACAGTATCTGGAAACACCATATATTTT.

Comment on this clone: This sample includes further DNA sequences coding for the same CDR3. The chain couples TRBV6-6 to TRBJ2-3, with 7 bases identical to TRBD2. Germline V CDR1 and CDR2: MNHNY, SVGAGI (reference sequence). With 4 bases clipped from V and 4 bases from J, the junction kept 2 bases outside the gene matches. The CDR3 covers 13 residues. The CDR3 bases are TGTGCCAGCAGTTGGGGGGGAGCAGATACGCAGTATTTT. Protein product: CASSWGGADTQYF.

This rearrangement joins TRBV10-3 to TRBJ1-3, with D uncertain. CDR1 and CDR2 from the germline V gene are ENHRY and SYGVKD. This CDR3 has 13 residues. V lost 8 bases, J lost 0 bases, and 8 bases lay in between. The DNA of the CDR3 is TGTGCCATCGGGAACCTCTCTGGAAACACCATATATTTT. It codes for CAIGNLSGNTIYF.

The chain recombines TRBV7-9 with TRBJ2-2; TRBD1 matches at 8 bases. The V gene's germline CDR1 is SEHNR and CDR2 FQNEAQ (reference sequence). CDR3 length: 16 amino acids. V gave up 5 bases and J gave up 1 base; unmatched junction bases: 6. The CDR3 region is CASSPIGQGNTGELFF. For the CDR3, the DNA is TGTGCCAGCAGCCCGATTGGACAGGGGAACACCGGGGAGCTGTTTTTT.

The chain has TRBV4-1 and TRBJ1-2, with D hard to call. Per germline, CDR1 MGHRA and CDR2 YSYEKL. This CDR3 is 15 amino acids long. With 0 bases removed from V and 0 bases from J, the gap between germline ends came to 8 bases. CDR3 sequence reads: CASSQDEATNYGYTF. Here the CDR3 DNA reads TGCGCCAGCAGCCAAGATGAAGCGACTAACTATGGCTACACCTTC.

The chain's CDR3 is CASTRPGHQGGYTF. The CDR3 DNA reads as TGTGCCAGCACACGCCCGGGACATCAGGGCGGCTACACCTTC. J is TRBJ1-2 and V is TRBV6-5; the D gene is possibly TRBD1 (6 bases). This CDR3 is 14 amino acids long. Trimming took 7 bases from V and 8 from J, leaving 20 bases between them. CDR1 is MNHEY, CDR2 SVGAGI, per germline.

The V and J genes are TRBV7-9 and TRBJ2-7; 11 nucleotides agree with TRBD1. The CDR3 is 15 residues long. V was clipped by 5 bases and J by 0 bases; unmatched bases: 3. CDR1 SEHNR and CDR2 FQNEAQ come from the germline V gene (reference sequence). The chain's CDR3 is CASSAGQGGSYEQYF. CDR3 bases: TGTGCCAGCAGCGCGGGACAGGGGGGCTCCTACGAGCAGTACTTC. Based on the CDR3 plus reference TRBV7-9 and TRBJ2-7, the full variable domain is DTGVSQNPRHKITKRGQNVTFRCDPISEHNRLYWYRQTLGQGPEFLTYFQNEAQLEKSRLLSDRFSAERPKGSFSTLEIQRTEQGDSAMYLCASSAGQGGSYEQYFGPGTRLTVT.

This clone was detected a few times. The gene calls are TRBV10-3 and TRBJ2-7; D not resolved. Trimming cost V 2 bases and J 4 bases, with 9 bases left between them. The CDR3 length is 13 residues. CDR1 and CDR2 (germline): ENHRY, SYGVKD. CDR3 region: CAISEPSRYEQYF. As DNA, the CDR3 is TGTGCCATCAGTGAGCCCTCCCGGTACGAGCAGTACTTC.